This TCR beta chain is drawn from a study of tumor-infiltrating lymphocytes in localized non-small cell lung cancer. After removal of 3 bases from V and 2 bases from J, the junction contained 4 bases not matched to a gene. This CDR3 has 14 residues. CDR1 and CDR2 (germline): SEHNR, FQNEAQ (reference sequence). Clones were sequenced by immunoSEQ multiplex PCR, and TCRdb holds only the in-frame ones, with some missing. This table holds 6,000 to 7,000 clones, around 74% found once. The chain combines TRBV7-9 with TRBJ2-7, with 7 bases matching TRBD1. Sequenced material: lung tumor tissue. This TCR was sampled from a human donor with non-small cell lung cancer. CDR3: CASSFPGQPYEQYF. The CDR3 DNA follows: TGTGCCAGCAGCTTTCCGGGACAGCCCTACGAGCAGTACTTC.